The 14 T cell receptor beta chains below come from one sample, sequenced in a study of blood T cell repertoires in COVID-19. This table comes from immunoSEQ multiplex PCR, and its TCRdb copy is limited to in-frame clones, with some not included. The table records some 250,000 clones, 75% to 90% of them present only once. Source material: peripheral blood. The receptors were gathered from a woman aged 25 to 39 who had recovered from COVID-19.

CDR3: CASSSARGETQYF. DNA of the CDR3: TGTGCCAGCAGCTCCGCCCGAGGAGAGACCCAGTACTTC. This chain uses TRBV5-4 with TRBJ2-5; D unclear. Trimming left V 3 bases short and J 4 bases short, with 10 bases between. Germline values: CDR1 SGHNT, CDR2 YYREEE (reference sequence). There are 13 residues in the CDR3.

The rearrangement links TRBV10-3 to TRBJ1-2; D perhaps matches TRBD1 (6 bases). V was clipped by 7 bases and J by 0 bases, with 12 bases between them. Germline lookup yields CDR1 ENHRY and CDR2 SYGVKD. The CDR3 length is 14 residues. Here the CDR3 DNA reads TGTGCCATCACTCCGGACAGAACTAACTATGGCTACACCTTC. As protein: CAITPDRTNYGYTF.

This rearrangement joins TRBV29-1 to TRBJ2-2; maybe TRBD1 (5 bases). The V end was cut by 3 bases, the J end by 2 bases, with 10 bases between. The CDR3 covers 14 residues. The germline V gene has CDR1 SQVTM and CDR2 ANQGSEA. The CDR3 DNA sequence: TGCAGCGTTGATCGGCAGGGCAACACCGGGGAGCTGTTTTTT. It encodes CSVDRQGNTGELFF.

The chain joins TRBV5-5 to TRBJ1-3, with D hard to call. V dropped 1 base and J dropped 0 bases, with 11 bases sitting between them. This CDR3 comprises 16 residues. The germline V gene encodes CDR1 SGHKS and CDR2 YYEKEE (reference sequence). The CDR3 DNA reads as TGTGCCAGCAGCTTGCAGGCAACGGTCTCTGGAAACACCATATATTTT. This sequence encodes CASSLQATVSGNTIYF.

This chain links TRBV29-1 with TRBJ1-1; tentative D call: TRBD1 (5 bases). The CDR3 is made up of 12 amino acids. Germline loops: CDR1 SQVTM, CDR2 ANQGSEA. V lost 4 bases to trimming and J lost 5 bases, with 11 bases between them. This chain's CDR3 is CSVVRGGTEAFF. In DNA, the CDR3 is TGCAGCGTTGTTCGCGGGGGAACTGAAGCTTTCTTT.

This chain connects TRBV12-5 to TRBJ2-1; D is unresolved. The V gene's germline CDR1 is LGHNT and CDR2 FRNRAP. CDR3 length equals 15 residues. V dropped 6 bases and J dropped 3 bases, with 15 bases sitting between them. CDR3 nucleotides: TGTGCTAGTGGCACCCGGAGCCAAATCTACAATGAGCAGTTCTTC. Protein product: CASGTRSQIYNEQFF.

The CDR3 protein is CSVQGYGNTIYF. The CDR3 nucleotides read TGCAGCGTACAGGGATATGGAAACACCATATATTTT. The genes are TRBV29-1 and TRBJ1-3; D is possibly TRBD1 (6 bases). Trimming left V 6 bases short and J 3 bases short, with 9 bases between. Germline loops: CDR1 SQVTM, CDR2 ANQGSEA. The CDR3 is made up of 12 amino acids.

This clone has only one observation. CDR3 bases: TGTGCCAGCAGCTTAAATCTCTACGAGCAGTACTTC. Amino acid sequence: CASSLNLYEQYF. This rearrangement joins TRBV7-2 to TRBJ2-7; D is undetermined. Per germline, CDR1 SGHTA and CDR2 FQGNSA. The CDR3 consists of 12 residues. V was cut by 2 bases and J by 3 bases, with 5 bases left in between.

The rearrangement uses TRBV19 and TRBJ2-3; TRBD1 agrees at 9 bases. The CDR3 length is 15 residues. Germline lookup yields CDR1 LNHDA and CDR2 SQIVND (reference sequence). The ends lost 5 bases at V and 4 bases at J; junction bases unmatched: 7. As DNA, the CDR3 is TGTGCCAGTAGTCTCGGACAGGGGTACGCAGATACGCAGTATTTT. This codes for CASSLGQGYADTQYF.

V is TRBV29-1 and J is TRBJ1-2, with unresolved D. The CDR3 consists of 12 residues. The germline V gene has CDR1 SQVTM and CDR2 ANQGSEA. Trimming removed 6 bases at V and 7 bases at J, with 15 bases between. CDR3 DNA sequence: TGCAGCGTGAAAGTAGCGGATGGTGGCTACACCTTC. It encodes CSVKVADGGYTF.

J is TRBJ1-1 and V is TRBV10-3, with 7 bases aligning to TRBD1. There are 20 residues in the CDR3. Germline V gives CDR1 ENHRY, CDR2 SYGVKD. The V gene end was trimmed by 0 bases and the J gene end by 4 bases; junction bases not matched to a gene: 20. The CDR3 spells CAISESTLRTWVGGSTEAFF. The DNA for the CDR3 is TGTGCCATCAGTGAGTCAACCCTCCGGACTTGGGTAGGGGGCAGCACTGAAGCTTTCTTT.

V gene TRBV10-1 combines with J gene TRBJ2-7, with D maybe TRBD2 (6 bases). Germline V gene sequence: CDR1 WNHNN, CDR2 SYGVQD (reference sequence). The V gene lost 1 base and the J gene lost 2 bases, with 12 bases spanning the gap. CDR3 size: 15 residues. The CDR3 nucleotides read TGCGCCAGCAGTGAGTTGATCGGGGGAACCTACGAGCAGTACTTC. Translation: CASSELIGGTYEQYF.

V gene TRBV13 combines with J gene TRBJ2-5; 9 bases fit TRBD2. The V gene's germline CDR1 is PRHDT and CDR2 FYEKMQ (reference sequence). V gave up 5 bases and J gave up 3 bases; unmatched junction bases: 4. CDR3 size: 14 residues. The CDR3 nucleotides read TGTGCCAGCAGCAATATAGCGGGGGAAGAGACCCAGTACTTC. Translation: CASSNIAGEETQYF.

The rearrangement links TRBV6-5 to TRBJ1-4; D possibly corresponds to TRBD1 (5 bases). Germline CDR1 and CDR2: MNHEY and SVGAGI. V lost 4 bases, J lost 6 bases, and 9 bases lay in between. CDR3 length equals 13 residues. CDR3: CASSFAGDEKLFF. Written as DNA, the CDR3 is TGTGCCAGCAGTTTCGCGGGGGATGAAAAACTGTTTTTT.